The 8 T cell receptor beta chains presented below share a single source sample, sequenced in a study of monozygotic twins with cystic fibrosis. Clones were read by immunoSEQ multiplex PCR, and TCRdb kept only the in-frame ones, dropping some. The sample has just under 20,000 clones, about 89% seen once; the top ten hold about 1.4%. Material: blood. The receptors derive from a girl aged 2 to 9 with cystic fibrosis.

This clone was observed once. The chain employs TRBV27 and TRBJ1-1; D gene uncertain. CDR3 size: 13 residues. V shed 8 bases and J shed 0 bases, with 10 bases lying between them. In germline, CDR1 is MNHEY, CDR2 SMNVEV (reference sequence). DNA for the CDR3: TGTGCCAGCGGATTGTGGGTGAACACTGAAGCTTTCTTT. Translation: CASGLWVNTEAFF.

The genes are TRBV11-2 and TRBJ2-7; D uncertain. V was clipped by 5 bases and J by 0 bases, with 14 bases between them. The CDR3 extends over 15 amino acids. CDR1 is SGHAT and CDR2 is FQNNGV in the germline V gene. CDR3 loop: CASSPRQLSSYEQYF. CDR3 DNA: TGTGCCAGCAGCCCCAGGCAGCTGAGCTCCTACGAGCAGTACTTC.

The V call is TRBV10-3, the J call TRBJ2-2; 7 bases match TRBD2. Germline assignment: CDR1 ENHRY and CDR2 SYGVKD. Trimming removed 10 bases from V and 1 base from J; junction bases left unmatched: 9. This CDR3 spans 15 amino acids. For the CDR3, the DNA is TGTGCCACCCAATCGACTAGCCGGAACACCGGGGAGCTGTTTTTT. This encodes CATQSTSRNTGELFF.

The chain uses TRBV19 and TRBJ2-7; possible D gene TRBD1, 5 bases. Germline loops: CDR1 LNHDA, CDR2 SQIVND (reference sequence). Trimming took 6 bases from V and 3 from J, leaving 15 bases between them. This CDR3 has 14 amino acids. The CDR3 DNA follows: TGTGCCAGTAGCAGGGCAGAGAACGACTACGAGCAGTACTTC. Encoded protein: CASSRAENDYEQYF.

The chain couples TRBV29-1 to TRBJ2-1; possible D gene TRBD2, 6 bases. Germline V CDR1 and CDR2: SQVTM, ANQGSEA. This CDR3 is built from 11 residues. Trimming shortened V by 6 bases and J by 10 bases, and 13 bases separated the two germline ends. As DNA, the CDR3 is TGCAGCGTGTGGGGGGATTTCGAGCAGTTCTTC. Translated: CSVWGDFEQFF.

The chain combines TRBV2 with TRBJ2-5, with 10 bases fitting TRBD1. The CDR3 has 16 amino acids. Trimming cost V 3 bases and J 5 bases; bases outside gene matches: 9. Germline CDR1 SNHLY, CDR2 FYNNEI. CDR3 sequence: CASSDIGTGVTETQYF. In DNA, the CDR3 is TGTGCCAGCAGTGACATAGGGACAGGGGTTACGGAGACCCAGTACTTC.

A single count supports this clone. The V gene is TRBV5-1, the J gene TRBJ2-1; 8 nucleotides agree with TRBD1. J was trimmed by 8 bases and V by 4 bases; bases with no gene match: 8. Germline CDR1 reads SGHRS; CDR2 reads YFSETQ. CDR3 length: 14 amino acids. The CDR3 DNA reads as TGCGCCAGCAGCCCGACAGGGGAGGATTATGAGCAGTTCTTC. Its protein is CASSPTGEDYEQFF. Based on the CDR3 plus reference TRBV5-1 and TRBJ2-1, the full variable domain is KAGVTQTPRYLIKTRGQQVTLSCSPISGHRSVSWYQQTPGQGLQFLFEYFSETQRNKGNFPGRFSGRQFSNSRSEMNVSTLELGDSALYLCASSPTGEDYEQFFGPGTRLTVL.

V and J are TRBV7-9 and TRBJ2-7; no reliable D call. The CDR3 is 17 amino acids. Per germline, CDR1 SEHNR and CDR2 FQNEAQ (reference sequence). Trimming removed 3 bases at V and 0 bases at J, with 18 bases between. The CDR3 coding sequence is TGTGCCAGCAGCTTTCACCCGGGCAGCCGTCTCTCCTACGAGCAGTACTTC. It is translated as CASSFHPGSRLSYEQYF.